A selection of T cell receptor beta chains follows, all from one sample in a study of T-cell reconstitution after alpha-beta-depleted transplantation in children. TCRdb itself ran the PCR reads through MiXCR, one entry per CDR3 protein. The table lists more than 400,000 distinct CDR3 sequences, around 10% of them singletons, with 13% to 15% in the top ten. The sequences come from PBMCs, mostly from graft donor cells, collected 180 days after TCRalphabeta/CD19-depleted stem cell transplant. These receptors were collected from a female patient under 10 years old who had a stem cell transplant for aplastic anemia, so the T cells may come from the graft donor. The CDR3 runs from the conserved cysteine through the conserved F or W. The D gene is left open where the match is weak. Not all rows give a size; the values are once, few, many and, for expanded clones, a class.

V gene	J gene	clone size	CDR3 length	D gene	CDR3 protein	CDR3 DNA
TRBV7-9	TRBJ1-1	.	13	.	CASSLDRYTEAFF	TGTGCCAGCAGCTTAGACCGATACACTGAAGCTTTCTTT
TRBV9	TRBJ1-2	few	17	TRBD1	CASSVSRDRGPTYGYTF	TGTGCCAGCAGCGTGTCCCGGGACAGGGGACCCACCTATGGCTACACCTTC
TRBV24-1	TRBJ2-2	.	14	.	CATSDYRDTGELFF	TGTGCCACCAGTGATTACCGCGACACCGGGGAGCTGTTTTTT
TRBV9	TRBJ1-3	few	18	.	CASPRGQPERGSGNTIYF	TGTGCCAGCCCACGGGGTCAACCGGAGCGGGGCTCTGGAAACACCATATATTTT
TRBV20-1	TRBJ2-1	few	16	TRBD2	CSASGTSGTKYNEQFF	TGCAGTGCTAGCGGGACTAGCGGGACTAAGTACAATGAGCAGTTCTTC
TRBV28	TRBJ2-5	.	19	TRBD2	CASSLAVGSFSGDQETQYF	TGTGCCAGCAGTTTAGCGGTTGGCAGCTTCAGCGGGGATCAAGAGACCCAGTACTTC
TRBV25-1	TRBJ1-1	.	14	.	CASSVSGMNTEAFF	TGTGCCAGCAGTGTATCGGGCATGAACACTGAAGCTTTCTTT
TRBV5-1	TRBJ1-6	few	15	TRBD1	CASSGGTGQNSPLHF	TGCGCCAGCAGCGGTGGGACAGGGCAGAATTCACCCCTCCACTTT
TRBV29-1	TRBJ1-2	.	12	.	CSVEVRLYGYTF	TGCAGCGTTGAGGTCAGGCTCTATGGCTACACCTTC
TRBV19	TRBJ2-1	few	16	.	CASSIGYGSSYNEQFF	TGTGCCAGTAGTATAGGATATGGAAGCTCCTACAATGAGCAGTTCTTC
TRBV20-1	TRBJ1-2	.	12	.	CSAWTGSYGYTF	TGCAGTGCTTGGACGGGCTCATATGGCTACACCTTC
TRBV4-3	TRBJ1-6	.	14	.	CASSQAITGLSLHF	TGCGCCAGCAGCCAAGCGATTACAGGGTTGTCCCTCCACTTT
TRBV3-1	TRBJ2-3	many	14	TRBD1	CASSVTGGEGTQYF	TGTGCCAGCAGTGTGACAGGGGGAGAAGGTACGCAGTATTTT
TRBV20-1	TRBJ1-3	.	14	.	CSARDGGPGNTIYF	TGCAGTGCTAGAGATGGCGGGCCTGGAAACACCATATATTTT
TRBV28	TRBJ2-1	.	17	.	CASSLWAGIQPYNEQFF	TGTGCCAGCAGTTTATGGGCCGGGATCCAACCGTACAATGAGCAGTTCTTC
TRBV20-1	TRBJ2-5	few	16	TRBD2	CSARDFLRGDGETQYF	TGCAGTGCTAGAGACTTTCTACGGGGGGATGGGGAGACCCAGTACTTC
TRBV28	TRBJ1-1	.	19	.	CASSSPGDGGPLRNTEAFF	TGTGCCAGCAGTTCCCCCGGAGACGGCGGGCCCCTGCGGAACACTGAAGCTTTCTTT
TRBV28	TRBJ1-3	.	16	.	CASSLSGPNSGNTMYF	TGTGCCAGCAGTCTTTCGGGGCCCAACTCTGGAAACACCATGTATTTT
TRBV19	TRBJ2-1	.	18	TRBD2	CASSIDRGSGTSYNEQFF	TGTGCCAGTAGTATAGATCGGGGGAGCGGGACCTCCTACAATGAGCAGTTCTTC
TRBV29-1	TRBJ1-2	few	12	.	CSVGLGSGGYTF	TGCAGCGTCGGGCTGGGCTCGGGGGGCTACACCTTC
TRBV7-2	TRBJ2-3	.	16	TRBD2	CASSLLGGSGSDTQYF	TGTGCCAGCAGCCTCCTCGGCGGGAGTGGATCAGATACGCAGTATTTT
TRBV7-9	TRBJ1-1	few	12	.	CASSSRDREAFF	TGTGCCAGCAGCTCCCGGGACCGTGAAGCTTTCTTT
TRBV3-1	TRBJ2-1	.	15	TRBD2	CASSQGTSPYNEQFF	TGTGCCAGCAGCCAGGGGACTAGCCCCTACAATGAGCAGTTCTTC
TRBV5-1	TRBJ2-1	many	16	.	CASSLFLAFSYNEQFF	TGCGCCAGCAGCTTGTTCCTAGCGTTTTCCTACAATGAGCAGTTCTTC
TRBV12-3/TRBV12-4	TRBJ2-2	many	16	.	CASRPIGQRGTGELFF	TGTGCCAGCAGACCGATCGGACAGCGGGGAACCGGGGAGCTGTTTTTT
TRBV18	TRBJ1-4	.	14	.	CASSPSPQIEKLFF	TGTGCCAGCTCACCGTCCCCACAGATTGAAAAACTGTTTTTT
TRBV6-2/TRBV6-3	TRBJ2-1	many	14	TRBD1	CASSRQGLYNEQFF	TGTGCCAGCAGCAGACAGGGGCTCTACAATGAGCAGTTCTTC
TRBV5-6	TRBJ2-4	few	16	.	CASSFRGLLAKNIQYF	TGTGCCAGCAGCTTCAGAGGCCTTCTAGCCAAAAACATTCAGTACTTC
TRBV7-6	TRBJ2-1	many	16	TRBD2	CASSLVGGSSYNEQFF	TGTGCCAGCAGCTTAGTAGGCGGGAGCTCCTACAATGAGCAGTTCTTC
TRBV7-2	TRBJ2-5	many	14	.	CASSQSLGVETQYF	TGTGCCAGCAGCCAATCTTTGGGAGTGGAGACCCAGTACTTC
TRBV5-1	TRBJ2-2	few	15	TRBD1	CASSSRTGVTGELFF	TGCGCCAGCAGCTCCCGGACAGGGGTCACCGGGGAGCTGTTTTTT
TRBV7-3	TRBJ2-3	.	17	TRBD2	CASSFLGLAGGQDTQYF	TGTGCCAGCAGCTTCCTAGGGCTAGCGGGGGGGCAAGATACGCAGTATTTT
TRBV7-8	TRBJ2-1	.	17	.	CASSLVRVAFSYNEQFF	TGTGCCAGCAGCTTAGTCCGGGTGGCCTTCTCCTACAATGAGCAGTTCTTC
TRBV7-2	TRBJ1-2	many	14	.	CASSLKAHPYGYTF	TGTGCCAGCAGCTTAAAGGCCCATCCCTATGGCTACACCTTC
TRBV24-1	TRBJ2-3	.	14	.	CATSPAGALDTQYF	TGTGCCACCAGTCCGGCGGGTGCCTTAGATACGCAGTATTTT
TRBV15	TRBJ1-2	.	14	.	CATSTTVEVYGYTF	TGTGCCACCAGCACCACCGTGGAAGTCTATGGCTACACCTTC
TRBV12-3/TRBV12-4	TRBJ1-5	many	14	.	CASSLARWNQPQHF	TGTGCCAGCAGTTTAGCGCGTTGGAATCAGCCCCAGCATTTT
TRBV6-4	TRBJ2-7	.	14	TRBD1	CASSEVNRGSEQYF	TGTGCCAGCAGTGAGGTGAACAGGGGATCCGAGCAGTACTTC